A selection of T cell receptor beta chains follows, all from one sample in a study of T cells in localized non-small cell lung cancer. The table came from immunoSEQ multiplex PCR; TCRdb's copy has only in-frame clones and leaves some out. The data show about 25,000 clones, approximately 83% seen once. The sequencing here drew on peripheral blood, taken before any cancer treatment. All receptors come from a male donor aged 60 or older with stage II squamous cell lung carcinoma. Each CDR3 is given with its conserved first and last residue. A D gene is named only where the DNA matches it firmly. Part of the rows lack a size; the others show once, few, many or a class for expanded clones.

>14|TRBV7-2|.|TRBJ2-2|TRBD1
TGTGCCAGCAGCTTGGACAGGGGGATGGGGGAGCTGTTTTTT
CASSLDRGMGELFF
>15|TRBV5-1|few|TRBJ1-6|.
TGCGCCAGCAGCTTGCAGGGAGGGCTCGGTTCACCCCTCCACTTT
CASSLQGGLGSPLHF
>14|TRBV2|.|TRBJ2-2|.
TGTGCCAGCGGGGAGCGGACCTTCTCCGGGGAGCTGTTTTTT
CASGERTFSGELFF
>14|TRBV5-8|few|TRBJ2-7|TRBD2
TGTGCCAGCCGTGGACTAGCGGGGTCTTACGAGCAGTACTTC
CASRGLAGSYEQYF
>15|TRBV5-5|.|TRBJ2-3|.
TGTGCCAGCAGCTTGTTAAGCGGTAGCACAGATACGCAGTATTTT
CASSLLSGSTDTQYF
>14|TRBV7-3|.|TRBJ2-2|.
TGTGCCAGCAGCTCGGGACAGAACACCGGGGAGCTGTTTTTT
CASSSGQNTGELFF
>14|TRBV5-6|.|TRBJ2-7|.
TGTGCCAGCAGCTCGACAGGTATTTCCTACGAGCAGTACTTC
CASSSTGISYEQYF
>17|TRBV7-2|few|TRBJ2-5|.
TGTGCCAGCAGCTTACAAGGGTTCTCGGGCAGCCAAGAGACCCAGTACTTC
CASSLQGFSGSQETQYF
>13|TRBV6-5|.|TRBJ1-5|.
TGTGCCAGCTACTCCGGAGGCGGAGGGCCCCAGCATTTT
CASYSGGGGPQHF
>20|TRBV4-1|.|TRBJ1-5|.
TGCGCCAGCAGCCAAGATCTCGAGAAAGGGTTGGAGTCGCGCAATCAGCCCCAGCATTTT
CASSQDLEKGLESRNQPQHF
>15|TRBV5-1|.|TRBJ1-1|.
TGCGCCAGCAGCTTGGATAGGGGGATTAACACTGAAGCTTTCTTT
CASSLDRGINTEAFF
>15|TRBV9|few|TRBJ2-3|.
TGTGCCAGCAGTGCGACTCTAGCAACCACAGATACGCAGTATTTT
CASSATLATTDTQYF
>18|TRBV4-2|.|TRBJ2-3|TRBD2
TGTGCCAGCAGCCAAGAATTAACTAGCGGGGGATTCACAGATACGCAGTATTTT
CASSQELTSGGFTDTQYF
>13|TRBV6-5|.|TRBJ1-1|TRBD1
TGTGCCAGCAGACCGACAGGGGGCACTGAAGCTTTCTTT
CASRPTGGTEAFF
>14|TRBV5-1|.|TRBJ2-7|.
TGCGCCAGCAGCTTGTCTGTAAGACCCTACGAGCAGTACTTC
CASSLSVRPYEQYF
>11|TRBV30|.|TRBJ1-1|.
TGTGCCTGGAGTGACCGTGGAGAAGCTTTCTTT
CAWSDRGEAFF
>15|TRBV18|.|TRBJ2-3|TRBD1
TGTGCCAGCTCATTGGGACAGATGAAATCAGATACGCAGTATTTT
CASSLGQMKSDTQYF
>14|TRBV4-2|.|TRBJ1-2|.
TGTGCCAGCAGCCAAGGTATGGGACAACAGGGCTACACCTTC
CASSQGMGQQGYTF
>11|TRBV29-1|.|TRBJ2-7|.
TGCAGCGCCTCAGTGACGTACGAGCAGTACTTC
CSASVTYEQYF
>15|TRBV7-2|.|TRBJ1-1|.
TGTGCCAGCAGTAGCCAGGGGACGGAGAACACTGAAGCTTTCTTT
CASSSQGTENTEAFF
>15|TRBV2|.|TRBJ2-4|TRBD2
TGTGCCAGCAGTAGGGGACTAGCGGGAGGGGACATTCAGTACTTC
CASSRGLAGGDIQYF
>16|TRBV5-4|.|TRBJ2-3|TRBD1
TGTGCCAGCAGCTCCCCCGGGACAGGGGGGACAGATACGCAGTATTTT
CASSSPGTGGTDTQYF
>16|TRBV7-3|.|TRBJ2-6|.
TGTGCCAGCAGCCCGACGACGCACTCTGGGGCCAACGTCCTGACTTTC
CASSPTTHSGANVLTF
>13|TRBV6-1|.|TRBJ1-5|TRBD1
TGTGCCAGCCAGGACAGGGAGGGTCAGCCCCAGCATTTT
CASQDREGQPQHF
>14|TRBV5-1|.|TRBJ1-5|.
TGCGCCAGCAGCTTGGAGCCGGGCAATCAGCCCCAGCATTTT
CASSLEPGNQPQHF
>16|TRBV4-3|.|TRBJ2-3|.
TGCGCCAGCAGCCAAGCTCTCCGCGGCTCCACAGATACGCAGTATTTT
CASSQALRGSTDTQYF
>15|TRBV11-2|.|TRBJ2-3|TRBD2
TGTGCCAGCAGCCTGGGACTAGCGGAGTCAGATACGCAGTATTTT
CASSLGLAESDTQYF
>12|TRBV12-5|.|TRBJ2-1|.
TGTGCTAGTGGAATTGGATGGCGGTGGCAGTTCTTC
CASGIGWRWQFF
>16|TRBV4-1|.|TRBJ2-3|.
TGCGCCAGCTCGGCCGTAGGGACGCCTAGCACAGATACGCAGTATTTT
CASSAVGTPSTDTQYF
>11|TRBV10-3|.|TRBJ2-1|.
TGTGCCATCAGTGAACTTGAAGAGCAGTTCTTC
CAISELEEQFF
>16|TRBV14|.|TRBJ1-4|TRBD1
TGTGCCAGCAGCCAAGATCTGGGACAGGGGCATGAAAAACTGTTTTTT
CASSQDLGQGHEKLFF
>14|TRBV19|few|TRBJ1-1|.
TGTGCCAGTAGCACGACCAGGGGTGGTACTGAAGCTTTCTTT
CASSTTRGGTEAFF
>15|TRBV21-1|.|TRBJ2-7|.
TGTGCCAGCAGCAAAAGTCGACAGCTCTCCTACGAGCAGTACTTC
CASSKSRQLSYEQYF
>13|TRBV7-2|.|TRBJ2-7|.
TGTGCCAGCAGCATGGGACCTCTAGGCGAGCAGTACTTC
CASSMGPLGEQYF
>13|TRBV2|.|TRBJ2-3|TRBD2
TGTGCCAGCAGTGATGGGGGGGGGTATACGCAGTATTTT
CASSDGGGYTQYF
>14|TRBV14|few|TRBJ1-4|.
TGTGCCAGCAGTCGAGAGACAAGGGGTGAAAAACTGTTTTTT
CASSRETRGEKLFF
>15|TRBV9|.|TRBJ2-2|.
TGTGCCAGCAGCTTTAGCGGAGTGAACACCGGGGAGCTGTTTTTT
CASSFSGVNTGELFF
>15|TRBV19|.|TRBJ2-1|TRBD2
TGTGCCAGTAGTTCCCCAGCGGGAGGGCACAATGAGCAGTTCTTC
CASSSPAGGHNEQFF
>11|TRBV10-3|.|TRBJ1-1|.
TGTGCCATCACCCAGGGTGCTGAAGCTTTCTTT
CAITQGAEAFF
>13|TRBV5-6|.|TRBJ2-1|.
TGTGCCAGCAGCTTGGCGGACGGCAATGAGCAGTTCTTC
CASSLADGNEQFF
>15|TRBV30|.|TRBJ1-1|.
TGTGCCTGGAGTACGCCAGGGTCCTTGGACACTGAAGCTTTCTTT
CAWSTPGSLDTEAFF
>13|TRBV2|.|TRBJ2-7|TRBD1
TGTGCCAGCAGTAAGGACAGGGCATACGAGCAGTACTTC
CASSKDRAYEQYF
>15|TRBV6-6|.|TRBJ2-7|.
TGTGCCAGCAGTTACTCTCATGGGGCCAACTACGAGCAGTACTTC
CASSYSHGANYEQYF
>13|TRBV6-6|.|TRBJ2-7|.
TGTGCCAGCAGACCCTCCGCCACCTACGAGCAGTACTTC
CASRPSATYEQYF
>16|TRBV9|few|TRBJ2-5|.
TGTGCCAGCAGCGTAGAAGCGAGCGGCAAAGGGGAGACCCAGTACTTC
CASSVEASGKGETQYF
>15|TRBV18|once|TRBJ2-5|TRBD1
TGTGCCAGCTCACCGGAAATCGGGACAGAAGAGACCCAGTACTTC
CASSPEIGTEETQYF
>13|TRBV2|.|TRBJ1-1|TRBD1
TGTGCCGGTCGGGGACAGGGTTACACTGAAGCTTTCTTT
CAGRGQGYTEAFF
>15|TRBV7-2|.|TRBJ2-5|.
TGTGCCAGCAGCTTAGGGTTCGGGGTGGGGGAGACCCAGTACTTC
CASSLGFGVGETQYF
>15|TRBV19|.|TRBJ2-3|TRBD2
TGTGCCAGTAGTGCAGCGGGAGTTGGCACAGATACGCAGTATTTT
CASSAAGVGTDTQYF
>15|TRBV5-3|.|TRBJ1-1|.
TGTGCCAGAAGCTTGAGAGCAGGGATGGCCACTGAAGCTTTCTTT
CARSLRAGMATEAFF
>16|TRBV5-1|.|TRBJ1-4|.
TGCGCCAGCAGCTCCACCCCACCTACAGGGTATGAAAAACTGTTTTTT
CASSSTPPTGYEKLFF